Listed below are T cell receptor beta chains from one sample, sequenced in a study of ipilimumab plus nivolumab after autologous stem cell transplantation. Only in-frame clones appear in the TCRdb table, and some are missing; sequencing was by immunoSEQ multiplex PCR. This sample has about 15,000 clones, with roughly 80% found just once. Sequenced material: PBMCs, taken in a trial of ipilimumab plus nivolumab as post-transplant consolidation. The source of these receptors is a male donor with diffuse large B-cell lymphoma. Each CDR3 is given with its conserved first and last residue. The order of the fields is D gene, J gene, clone size, V gene, CDR3 protein, CDR3 DNA. The D gene is left open where the match is weak. Only some rows state a clone size, as once, few, many or a class for expanded clones.

>-|TRBJ2-1|few|TRBV30
CAWSDNQAYNEQFF
TGTGCCTGGTCCGACAACCAAGCGTACAATGAGCAGTTCTTC
>TRBD1|TRBJ2-7|-|TRBV11-2
CASSGGGTGNYEQYF
TGTGCCAGCAGCGGGGGTGGGACAGGGAATTACGAGCAGTACTTC
>-|TRBJ2-1|-|TRBV7-3
CASSSLGPGQSEQFF
TGTGCCAGCAGCTCCCTCGGACCTGGGCAGTCTGAGCAGTTCTTC
>-|TRBJ1-2|few|TRBV29-1
CSVEKGDYGYTF
TGCAGCGTTGAGAAGGGGGACTATGGCTACACCTTC
>TRBD2|TRBJ2-3|-|TRBV4-1
CASSPAGGNTDTQYF
TGCGCCAGCAGCCCAGCGGGGGGGAACACAGATACGCAGTATTTT
>-|TRBJ1-6|-|TRBV6-5
CASRLGGNSPLHF
TGTGCCAGCAGACTGGGCGGGAATTCACCCCTCCACTTT
>TRBD2|TRBJ2-3|-|TRBV7-9
CASSHGLAGVADTQYF
TGTGCCAGCAGCCACGGACTAGCGGGGGTGGCAGATACGCAGTATTTT
>TRBD1|TRBJ2-1|-|TRBV5-1
CASSFSGQNLNEQFF
TGCGCCAGCAGCTTCTCGGGACAGAACCTTAATGAGCAGTTCTTC
>TRBD1|TRBJ1-2|-|TRBV27
CASSPDRRYGYTF
TGTGCCAGCAGTCCGGACAGGCGCTATGGCTACACCTTC
>-|TRBJ2-5|-|TRBV7-2
CASRRPTGGETQYF
TGTGCCAGCAGAAGGCCGACAGGAGGAGAGACCCAGTACTTC
>-|TRBJ2-7|-|TRBV5-5
CASSLVGYEQYF
TGTGCCAGCAGCTTGGTTGGATACGAGCAGTACTTC
>-|TRBJ1-4|-|TRBV7-2
CASSWGVGQGTEKLFF
TGTGCCAGCAGCTGGGGGGTAGGGCAGGGGACTGAAAAACTGTTTTTT
>TRBD2|TRBJ2-3|-|TRBV7-3
CASSSGLAGGSYTDTQYF
TGTGCCAGCAGCTCCGGACTAGCGGGGGGTTCTTACACAGATACGCAGTATTTT
>TRBD2|TRBJ2-3|-|TRBV11-3
CASRRGIAGGTDTQYF
TGTGCCAGCCGAAGGGGGATAGCGGGAGGCACAGATACGCAGTATTTT
>-|TRBJ1-3|-|TRBV27
CASSSTGFGNTIYF
TGTGCCAGCAGTTCGACAGGTTTTGGAAACACCATATATTTT
>TRBD2|TRBJ2-7|few|TRBV27
CASSLFGLAGNEQYF
TGTGCCAGCAGTTTATTCGGGCTAGCGGGGAACGAGCAGTACTTC
>-|TRBJ2-5|-|TRBV5-1
CASSFGWRGQETQYF
TGCGCCAGCAGCTTCGGGTGGCGGGGCCAAGAGACCCAGTACTTC
>-|TRBJ2-5|once|TRBV9
CASSRGGNQETQYF
TGTGCCAGCAGCAGAGGGGGGAACCAAGAGACCCAGTACTTC
>-|TRBJ2-5|few|TRBV2
CASSAGPRETQYF
TGTGCCAGCAGCGCGGGACCTCGGGAGACCCAGTACTTC
>-|TRBJ1-4|-|TRBV28
CASSLGGGPRELFF
TGTGCCAGCAGTTTAGGGGGGGGCCCACGGGAACTGTTTTTT
>-|TRBJ1-2|-|TRBV7-8
CASSLAISLANGYTF
TGTGCCAGCAGCTTAGCTATATCCCTCGCGAACGGCTACACCTTC
>-|TRBJ1-3|-|TRBV7-9
CASSPPASITRGNTIYF
TGTGCCAGCAGCCCTCCGGCCTCAATAACGAGGGGAAACACCATATATTTT
>-|TRBJ2-2|-|TRBV5-5
CASRRPGADTGELFF
TGTGCCAGCAGGAGGCCAGGGGCGGACACCGGGGAGCTGTTTTTT
>TRBD2|TRBJ2-7|-|TRBV13
CASSLGPKLAGFHEQYF
TGTGCCAGCAGCTTAGGACCTAAACTAGCGGGGTTCCACGAGCAGTACTTC
>TRBD1|TRBJ1-4|-|TRBV27
CASSLQGAEKLFF
TGTGCCAGCAGTCTCCAGGGGGCCGAAAAACTGTTTTTT
>TRBD1|TRBJ2-5|-|TRBV29-1
CSANPGQGVLETQYF
TGCAGCGCGAACCCCGGACAGGGGGTGTTGGAGACCCAGTACTTC
>-|TRBJ1-5|-|TRBV5-5
CASSLQVSPNQPQHF
TGTGCCAGCAGCTTGCAAGTGTCTCCTAATCAGCCCCAGCATTTT
>-|TRBJ1-5|-|TRBV6-6
CASSSQAYQPQHF
TGTGCCAGCAGTTCCCAGGCTTATCAGCCCCAGCATTTT
>-|TRBJ2-1|once|TRBV29-1
CSVRGSYYNEQFF
TGCAGCGTCCGGGGGTCCTACTACAATGAGCAGTTCTTC
>-|TRBJ1-1|-|TRBV6-5
CASRPTGQRAFF
TGTGCCAGCAGGCCGACAGGTCAGCGAGCTTTCTTT
>TRBD1|TRBJ1-2|-|TRBV6-1
CASRLTPGQGAGYTF
TGTGCCAGCAGGCTGACTCCGGGACAGGGGGCTGGCTACACCTTC
>-|TRBJ2-5|once|TRBV7-2
CASSFGRKETQYF
TGTGCCAGCAGCTTCGGCCGGAAAGAGACCCAGTACTTC
>-|TRBJ2-2|-|TRBV10-3
CAIIRDPEAGELFF
TGTGCCATTATCCGGGACCCCGAGGCCGGGGAGCTGTTTTTT
>-|TRBJ2-1|few|TRBV27
CASSSSGGYNEQFF
TGTGCCAGCAGTTCCTCCGGGGGCTACAATGAGCAGTTCTTC
>-|TRBJ2-2|few|TRBV11-2
CASRSWGISNTGELFF
TGTGCCAGCAGATCCTGGGGGATTTCGAACACCGGGGAGCTGTTTTTT